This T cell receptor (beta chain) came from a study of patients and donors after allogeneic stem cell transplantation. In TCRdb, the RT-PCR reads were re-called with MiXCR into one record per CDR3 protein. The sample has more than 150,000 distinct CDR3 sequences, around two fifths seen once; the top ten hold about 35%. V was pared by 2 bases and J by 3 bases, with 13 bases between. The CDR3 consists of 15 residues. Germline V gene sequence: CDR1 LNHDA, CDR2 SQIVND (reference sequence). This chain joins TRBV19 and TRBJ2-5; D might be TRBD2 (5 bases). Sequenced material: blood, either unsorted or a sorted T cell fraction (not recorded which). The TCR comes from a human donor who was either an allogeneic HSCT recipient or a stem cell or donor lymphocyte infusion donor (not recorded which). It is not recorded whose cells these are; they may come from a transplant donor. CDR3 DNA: TGTGCCAGTAGTATATCATACGGGATGGAAGAGACCCAGTACTTC. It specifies CASSISYGMEETQYF. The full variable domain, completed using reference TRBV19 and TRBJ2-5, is DGGITQSPKYLFRKEGQNVTLSCEQNLNHDAMYWYRQDPGQGLRLIYYSQIVNDFQKGDIAEGYSVSREKKESFPLTVTSAQKNPTAFYLCASSISYGMEETQYFGPGTRLLVL.